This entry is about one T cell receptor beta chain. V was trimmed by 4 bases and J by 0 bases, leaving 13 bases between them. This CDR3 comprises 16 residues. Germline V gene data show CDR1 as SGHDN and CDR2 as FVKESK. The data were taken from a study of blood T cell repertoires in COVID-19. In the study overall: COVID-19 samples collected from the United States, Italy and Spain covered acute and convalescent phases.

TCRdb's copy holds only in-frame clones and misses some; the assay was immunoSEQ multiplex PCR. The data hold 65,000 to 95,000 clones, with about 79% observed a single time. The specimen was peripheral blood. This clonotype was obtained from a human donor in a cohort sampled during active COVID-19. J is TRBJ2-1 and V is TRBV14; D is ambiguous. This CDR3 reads CASSLVGMSSYNEQFF. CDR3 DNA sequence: TGTGCCAGCAGCCTGGTGGGCATGAGCTCCTACAATGAGCAGTTCTTC. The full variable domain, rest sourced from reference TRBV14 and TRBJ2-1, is EAGVTQFPSHSVIEKGQTVTLRCDPISGHDNLYWYRRVMGKEIKFLLHFVKESKQDESGMPNNRFLAERTGGTYSTLKVQPAELEDSGVYFCASSLVGMSSYNEQFFGPGTRLTVL.